The sequence of this TCR beta chain was determined in a study of beta chain features in type 1 diabetes. Study information: Cell yields, age and gender were similar between patients and healthy donors. Examination spanned roughly 110 million sorted cells from all samples.

Of note for this clone: The antigen is unknown.

Points from the study as a whole: Moderate yet significant TCRB CDR3 shortening was seen in Type 1 diabetes patients in all four CD4+ subsets.

CDR1 and CDR2 from the germline V gene are LNHDA and SQIVND (reference sequence). The CDR3 runs to 14 residues. The V gene lost 0 bases and the J gene lost 4 bases, with 7 bases spanning the gap. Every bit of the isolated RNA underwent reverse transcription, so sequencing read expressed TCRB transcripts. Deep immunoSEQ sequencing covered naive, central memory and regulatory T cell samples. Some clones are missing from TCRdb's copy, which holds only in-frame ones; the method was immunoSEQ multiplex PCR. The data contain approximately 730,000 clones, 13% of them singletons. Material for sequencing was naive CD4+ T cells from blood. This chain joins TRBV19 and TRBJ2-1; no clear D gene. The source is a man aged 18 to 30 with type 1 diabetes. Here the CDR3 DNA reads TGTGCCAGTAGTATAGAGGGCCGATACAATGAGCAGTTCTTC. This translates into CASSIEGRYNEQFF.